These T cell receptor beta chains were read from a single sample in a study of early T cells in non-severe SARS-CoV-2 infection. MiXCR, applied by TCRdb to the 5' RACE reads, yields one record per CDR3 protein. Of tens of thousands of distinct CDR3 sequences in the sample, under 15% were seen once. Sequences were obtained from whole blood. Every receptor here comes from an adult who was a healthcare worker with PCR-confirmed SARS-CoV-2 infection or an uninfected control (not recorded which). Each CDR3 is given with its conserved first and last residue. The order of the fields is D gene, V gene, CDR3 length, clone size, J gene, CDR3 protein, CDR3 DNA. The D gene is left open where the match is weak. Clone size appears in some rows only: once, few, many, or a class for an expanded clone.

D: -; V: TRBV9; length: 14; size: -; J: TRBJ2-7; CDR3: CASSVEPAKGEQYF; DNA: TGTGCCAGCAGCGTAGAACCCGCCAAGGGAGAGCAGTACTTC
D: TRBD2; V: TRBV5-1; length: 15; size: many; J: TRBJ2-7; CDR3: CASSLRTSGSQEQYF; DNA: TGCGCCAGCAGCCTGCGGACTAGCGGGAGTCAGGAGCAGTACTTC
D: -; V: TRBV29-1; length: 14; size: few; J: TRBJ2-3; CDR3: CSVAPGQSTDTQYF; DNA: TGCAGCGTTGCACCGGGACAAAGCACAGATACGCAGTATTTT
D: -; V: TRBV4-3; length: 18; size: -; J: TRBJ2-2; CDR3: CASSHGRPGHLNTGELFF; DNA: TGCGCCAGCAGCCATGGCCGACCGGGACACCTGAACACCGGGGAGCTGTTTTTT
D: -; V: TRBV6-1; length: 16; size: -; J: TRBJ1-5; CDR3: CASSDIYRSLNQPQHF; DNA: TGTGCCAGCAGTGATATTTACAGATCTTTAAATCAGCCCCAGCATTTT
D: -; V: TRBV7-2; length: 15; size: few; J: TRBJ1-2; CDR3: CASSLVGDPNYGYTF; DNA: TGTGCCAGCAGCTTAGTAGGTGATCCCAACTATGGCTACACCTTC
D: -; V: TRBV20-1; length: 13; size: many; J: TRBJ2-3; CDR3: CSVRTVSTDTQYF; DNA: TGCAGTGTACGGACCGTCAGCACAGATACGCAGTATTTT
D: TRBD1; V: TRBV6-2/TRBV6-3; length: 12; size: -; J: TRBJ2-7; CDR3: CASSQQGSEQYF; DNA: TGTGCCAGCAGTCAACAGGGGAGCGAGCAGTACTTC
D: -; V: TRBV7-9; length: 13; size: many; J: TRBJ1-1; CDR3: CASNPGVDTEAFF; DNA: TGTGCCAGCAACCCAGGGGTCGACACTGAAGCTTTCTTT
D: TRBD1; V: TRBV10-3; length: 16; size: many; J: TRBJ2-6; CDR3: CAMGQGPDSGANVLTF; DNA: TGTGCCATGGGACAGGGCCCTGACTCTGGGGCCAACGTCCTGACTTTC
D: -; V: TRBV7-8; length: 17; size: many; J: TRBJ2-1; CDR3: CASSEQRGQNSYNEQFF; DNA: TGTGCCAGCAGCGAACAGAGGGGACAAAACTCCTACAATGAGCAGTTCTTC
D: -; V: TRBV6-1; length: 16; size: -; J: TRBJ2-6; CDR3: CASSEHISSGANVLTF; DNA: TGTGCCAGCAGTGAGCATATCAGCTCTGGGGCCAACGTCCTGACTTTC
D: TRBD2; V: TRBV10-3; length: 15; size: -; J: TRBJ2-2; CDR3: CAISAVSSGAGELFF; DNA: TGTGCCATCAGTGCGGTCTCTAGCGGGGCCGGGGAGCTGTTTTTT
D: -; V: TRBV11-2; length: 13; size: many; J: TRBJ2-3; CDR3: CASSLASYDTQYF; DNA: TGTGCCAGCAGCTTAGCCTCCTATGATACGCAGTATTTT
D: TRBD1; V: TRBV3-1; length: 16; size: many; J: TRBJ1-4; CDR3: CASSPGQISTNEKLFF; DNA: TGTGCCAGCAGCCCGGGACAGATCTCAACTAATGAAAAACTGTTTTTT
D: TRBD1; V: TRBV6-5; length: 15; size: once; J: TRBJ1-2; CDR3: CASSYAPTGVYGYTF; DNA: TGTGCCAGCAGTTACGCACCGACAGGGGTCTATGGCTACACCTTC
D: -; V: TRBV18; length: 16; size: many; J: TRBJ1-3; CDR3: CASSPNDPSSGNTIYF; DNA: TGTGCCAGCTCACCAAACGACCCGTCCTCTGGAAACACCATATATTTT
D: TRBD2; V: TRBV7-2; length: 15; size: many; J: TRBJ2-5; CDR3: CASSLSLAGAKTQYF; DNA: TGTGCCAGCAGCTTAAGTCTAGCGGGAGCGAAGACCCAGTACTTC
D: TRBD2; V: TRBV29-1; length: 14; size: -; J: TRBJ2-1; CDR3: CSVGGRAGINEQFF; DNA: TGCAGCGTTGGCGGGAGGGCCGGGATCAATGAGCAGTTCTTC
D: -; V: TRBV6-1; length: 13; size: few; J: TRBJ2-1; CDR3: CASSTSTYNEQFF; DNA: TGTGCCAGTTCAACTAGCACCTACAATGAGCAGTTCTTC
D: -; V: TRBV5-8; length: 15; size: -; J: TRBJ1-2; CDR3: CASSLAPTGIHGYTF; DNA: TGTGCCAGCAGCTTGGCCCCTACAGGGATCCATGGCTACACCTTC
D: TRBD1; V: TRBV28; length: 15; size: -; J: TRBJ1-2; CDR3: CASKFVGQESGGYTF; DNA: TGTGCCAGCAAATTCGTGGGACAGGAGTCGGGAGGCTACACCTTC
D: TRBD1; V: TRBV2; length: 14; size: many; J: TRBJ2-2; CDR3: CASSLGQGGGELFF; DNA: TGTGCCAGCAGTCTCGGACAGGGGGGCGGGGAGCTGTTTTTT
D: TRBD2; V: TRBV7-8; length: 21; size: few; J: TRBJ2-3; CDR3: CASSLPITSGVREVPTDTQYF; DNA: TGTGCCAGCAGCTTACCAATTACTAGCGGGGTGAGGGAAGTGCCCACAGATACGCAGTATTTT
D: -; V: TRBV5-1; length: 15; size: -; J: TRBJ2-3; CDR3: CASSRPTYSTDTQYF; DNA: TGCGCCAGCAGCCGACCCACCTATAGCACAGATACGCAGTATTTT
D: -; V: TRBV27; length: 14; size: medium-sized; J: TRBJ2-7; CDR3: CASSLKPQGYEQYF; DNA: TGTGCCAGCAGTTTAAAACCGCAAGGATACGAGCAGTACTTC
D: TRBD2; V: TRBV9; length: 15; size: few; J: TRBJ2-7; CDR3: CASSEGLEVAYEQYF; DNA: TGTGCCAGCAGCGAGGGACTAGAGGTGGCCTACGAGCAGTACTTC
D: TRBD1; V: TRBV7-8; length: 15; size: many; J: TRBJ2-2; CDR3: CASSLGQGNTGELFF; DNA: TGTGCCAGCAGCTTAGGACAGGGGAACACCGGGGAGCTGTTTTTT
D: -; V: TRBV20-1; length: 16; size: -; J: TRBJ2-3; CDR3: CSAKVLRLAGTDTQYF; DNA: TGCAGTGCTAAGGTCCTTCGGCTAGCAGGCACAGATACGCAGTATTTT
D: -; V: TRBV18; length: 12; size: few; J: TRBJ1-4; CDR3: CATLGDGEKLFF; DNA: TGTGCCACCCTCGGGGACGGTGAAAAACTGTTTTTT
D: -; V: TRBV6-2/TRBV6-3; length: 16; size: few; J: TRBJ2-1; CDR3: CASSSSRWSSYNEQFF; DNA: TGTGCCAGCAGTTCTAGCCGGTGGAGCTCCTACAATGAGCAGTTCTTC
D: -; V: TRBV19; length: 14; size: -; J: TRBJ2-1; CDR3: CASSRQDSEDEQFF; DNA: TGTGCCAGTAGTAGACAGGACAGCGAGGATGAGCAGTTCTTC
D: -; V: TRBV29-1; length: 12; size: -; J: TRBJ1-5; CDR3: CSVGATGQPQHF; DNA: TGCAGCGTGGGTGCCACGGGTCAGCCCCAGCATTTT
D: -; V: TRBV3-1; length: 12; size: -; J: TRBJ1-1; CDR3: CASSQDVAEAFF; DNA: TGTGCCAGCAGCCAAGATGTTGCTGAAGCTTTCTTT
D: -; V: TRBV12-3/TRBV12-4; length: 13; size: -; J: TRBJ1-1; CDR3: CASSFTRSSEAFF; DNA: TGTGCCAGCAGTTTTACCAGGTCTAGTGAAGCTTTCTTT
D: -; V: TRBV12-3/TRBV12-4; length: 12; size: many; J: TRBJ1-6; CDR3: CASRSGNSPLHF; DNA: TGTGCCAGCAGATCGGGGAATTCACCCCTCCACTTT
D: -; V: TRBV13; length: 13; size: -; J: TRBJ2-7; CDR3: CASSYLGAYEQYF; DNA: TGTGCCAGCAGCTACCTTGGAGCCTACGAGCAGTACTTC
D: TRBD2; V: TRBV20-1; length: 15; size: -; J: TRBJ2-1; CDR3: CSARDPGRARNEQFF; DNA: TGCAGTGCTAGAGATCCCGGGAGGGCCAGGAATGAGCAGTTCTTC
D: -; V: TRBV12-3/TRBV12-4; length: 15; size: -; J: TRBJ1-3; CDR3: CASRKWGGSGNTIYF; DNA: TGTGCCAGCAGGAAGTGGGGGGGCTCTGGAAACACCATATATTTT
D: -; V: TRBV12-3/TRBV12-4; length: 16; size: few; J: TRBJ1-6; CDR3: CASSANLGTSVSPLHF; DNA: TGTGCCAGCAGCGCCAACCTAGGGACTTCAGTCTCACCCCTCCACTTT
D: TRBD1; V: TRBV27; length: 16; size: many; J: TRBJ1-5; CDR3: CASSLQGEGMNQPQHF; DNA: TGTGCCAGCAGTTTACAGGGGGAAGGAATGAATCAGCCCCAGCATTTT
D: -; V: TRBV24-1; length: 14; size: -; J: TRBJ2-3; CDR3: CATSEGPRGYTQYF; DNA: TGTGCCACCAGTGAGGGACCGAGGGGGTATACGCAGTATTTT
D: -; V: TRBV9; length: 12; size: many; J: TRBJ1-2; CDR3: CASTGTSYGYTF; DNA: TGTGCCAGCACCGGGACAAGCTATGGCTACACCTTC
D: -; V: TRBV11-3; length: 13; size: -; J: TRBJ2-2; CDR3: CASSLGVDGELFF; DNA: TGTGCCAGCAGCTTAGGGGTGGACGGGGAGCTGTTTTTT
D: -; V: TRBV18; length: 15; size: many; J: TRBJ2-3; CDR3: CASSPTGGHTDTQYF; DNA: TGTGCCAGCTCACCAACTGGCGGTCACACAGATACGCAGTATTTT
D: TRBD1; V: TRBV12-3/TRBV12-4; length: 13; size: -; J: TRBJ2-7; CDR3: CASRGTGVNEQYF; DNA: TGTGCCAGCAGAGGGACAGGGGTAAACGAGCAGTACTTC
D: -; V: TRBV3-1; length: 15; size: many; J: TRBJ1-2; CDR3: CASSLYGQGGYGYTF; DNA: TGTGCCAGCAGCCTATACGGGCAGGGAGGCTATGGCTACACCTTC
D: -; V: TRBV28; length: 14; size: -; J: TRBJ2-3; CDR3: CASSFIQGTDTQYF; DNA: TGTGCCAGCAGTTTCATACAGGGTACAGATACGCAGTATTTT
D: TRBD1; V: TRBV11-2; length: 15; size: many; J: TRBJ2-1; CDR3: CASSLAGTGSNEQFF; DNA: TGTGCCAGCAGCTTAGCTGGGACAGGGTCAAATGAGCAGTTCTTC